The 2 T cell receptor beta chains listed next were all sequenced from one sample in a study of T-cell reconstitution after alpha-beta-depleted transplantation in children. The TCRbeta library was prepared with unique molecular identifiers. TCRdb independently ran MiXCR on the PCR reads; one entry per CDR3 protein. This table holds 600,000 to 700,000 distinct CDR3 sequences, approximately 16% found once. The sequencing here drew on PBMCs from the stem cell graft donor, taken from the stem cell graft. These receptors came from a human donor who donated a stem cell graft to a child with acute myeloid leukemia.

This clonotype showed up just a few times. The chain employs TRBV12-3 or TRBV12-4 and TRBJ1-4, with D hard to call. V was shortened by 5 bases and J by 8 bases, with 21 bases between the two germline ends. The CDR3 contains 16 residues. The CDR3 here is CASSTPTAQLGEKLFF. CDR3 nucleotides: TGTGCCAGCAGTACCCCGACCGCGCAACTAGGAGAAAAACTGTTTTTT.

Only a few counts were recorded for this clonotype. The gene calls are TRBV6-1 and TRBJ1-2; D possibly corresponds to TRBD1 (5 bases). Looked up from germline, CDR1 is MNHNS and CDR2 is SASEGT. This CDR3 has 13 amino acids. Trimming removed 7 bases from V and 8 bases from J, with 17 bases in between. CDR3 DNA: TGTGCCAGCACTCCCTTACAGGTTCACGGCTACACCTTC. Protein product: CASTPLQVHGYTF.